Listed here is a single T cell receptor (beta chain). The identical CDR3 is also encoded by other nucleotide sequences in the sample. The record originates from a study of control samples from healthy donors and cancer patients. The CDR3 consists of 14 residues. V lost 6 bases to trimming and J lost 2 bases; unmatched junction nucleotides: 6. Germline V gives CDR1 LNHDA, CDR2 SQIVND (reference sequence). Generated by immunoSEQ multiplex PCR, the TCRdb table keeps only in-frame clones and is missing some. This sample yields more than 100,000 clones, of which 75% to 95% are seen a single time; less than 2.5% belongs to the top ten.

This sequence joins TRBV19 and TRBJ2-5; 7 nucleotides line up with TRBD1. This clonotype was sampled from a man between 18 and 29 years old in good health. Sequencing input: blood. CDR3 nucleotides: TGTGCCAGTAGCTCCCGGGACAGACAAGAGACCCAGTACTTC. It yields the protein CASSSRDRQETQYF.